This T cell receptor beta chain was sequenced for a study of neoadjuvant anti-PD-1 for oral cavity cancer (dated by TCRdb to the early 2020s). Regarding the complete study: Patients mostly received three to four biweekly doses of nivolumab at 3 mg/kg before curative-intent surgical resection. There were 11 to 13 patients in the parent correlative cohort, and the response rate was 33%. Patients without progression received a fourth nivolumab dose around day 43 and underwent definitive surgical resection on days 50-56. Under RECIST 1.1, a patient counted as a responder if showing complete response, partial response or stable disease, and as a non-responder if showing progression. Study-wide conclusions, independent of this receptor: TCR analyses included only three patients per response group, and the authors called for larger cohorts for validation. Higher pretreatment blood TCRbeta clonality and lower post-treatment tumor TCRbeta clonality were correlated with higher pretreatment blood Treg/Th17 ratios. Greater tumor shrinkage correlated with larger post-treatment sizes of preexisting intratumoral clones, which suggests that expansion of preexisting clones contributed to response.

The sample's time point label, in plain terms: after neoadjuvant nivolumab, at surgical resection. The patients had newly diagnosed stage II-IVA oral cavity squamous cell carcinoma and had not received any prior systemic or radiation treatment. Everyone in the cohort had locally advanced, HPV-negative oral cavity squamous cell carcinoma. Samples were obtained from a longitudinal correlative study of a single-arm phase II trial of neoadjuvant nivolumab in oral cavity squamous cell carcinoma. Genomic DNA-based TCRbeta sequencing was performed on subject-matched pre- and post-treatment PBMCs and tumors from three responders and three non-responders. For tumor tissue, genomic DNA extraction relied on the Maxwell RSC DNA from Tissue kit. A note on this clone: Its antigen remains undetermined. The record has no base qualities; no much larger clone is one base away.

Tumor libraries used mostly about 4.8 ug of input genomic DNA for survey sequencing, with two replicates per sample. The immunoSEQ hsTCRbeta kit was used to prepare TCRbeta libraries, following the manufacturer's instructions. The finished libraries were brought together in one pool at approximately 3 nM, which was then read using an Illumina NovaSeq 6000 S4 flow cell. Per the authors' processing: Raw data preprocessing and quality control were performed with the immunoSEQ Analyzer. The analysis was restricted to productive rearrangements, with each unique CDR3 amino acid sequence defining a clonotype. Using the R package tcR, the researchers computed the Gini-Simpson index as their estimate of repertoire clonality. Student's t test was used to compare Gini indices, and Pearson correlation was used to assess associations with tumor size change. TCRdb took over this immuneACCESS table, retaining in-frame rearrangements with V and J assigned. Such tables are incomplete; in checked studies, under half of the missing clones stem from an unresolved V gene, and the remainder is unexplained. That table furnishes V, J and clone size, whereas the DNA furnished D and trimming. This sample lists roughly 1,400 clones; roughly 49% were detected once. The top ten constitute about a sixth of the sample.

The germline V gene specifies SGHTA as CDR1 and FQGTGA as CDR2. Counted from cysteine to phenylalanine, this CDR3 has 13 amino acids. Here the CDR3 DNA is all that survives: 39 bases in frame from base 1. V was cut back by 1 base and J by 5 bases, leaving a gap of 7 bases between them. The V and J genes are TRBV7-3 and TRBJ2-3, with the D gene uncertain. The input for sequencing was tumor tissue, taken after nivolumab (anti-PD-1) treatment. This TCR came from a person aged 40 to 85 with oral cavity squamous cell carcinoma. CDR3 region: CASSLMWLDTQYF. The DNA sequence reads TGTGCCAGCAGCTTAATGTGGCTAGATACGCAGTATTTT.